This entry concerns a single T cell receptor (beta chain). What antigen it recognizes has not been identified. No quality values exist for individual bases; no much larger clone is one base distant. This sample is part of a study of T cell responses to AZD1222 COVID-19 vaccine (dated by TCRdb to about 2021). For the wider study: A total of roughly 240 trial participants underwent TCR sequencing, of whom some 210 received two doses of AZD1222 and some 26 received two doses of the MenACWY control vaccine. Enrollment into the trials was organized by age into subgroups of 18-55, 56-69 and 70-plus years, and those subgroups contained roughly 150, 30 and 60 TCR-sequenced participants, respectively.

The time point label, read with the paper, signifies: about 28 days (+/-7) after the second vaccine dose. AZD1222 recipients whose second dose came at about 4 weeks and those whose second dose came at about 12 weeks were combined into one group, since spike-specific TCR depth and breadth did not differ between the two schedules. Samples from vaccinated people were obtained from the UK trials COV001 and COV002, which included a single-blind randomized controlled phase 2/3 trial of AZD1222 (ChAdOx1 nCoV-19) in healthy adults. For TCRbeta chain sequencing, PBMC samples from trial participants were taken at day 0 and at day 28 after the second dose. The CDR3 regions of human TCRbeta chains were analyzed by immunosequencing. The authors' analysis ran thus. Repertoire TCRs were matched against a reference library of SARS-CoV-2-specific TCRs generated with the MIRA antigen-specificity platform. Breadth was defined as the fraction of unique TCRs that were SARS-CoV-2-associated. Depth was defined as the fraction of total T cells that were SARS-CoV-2-associated. Using the MIRA data, each spike-specific TCR was assigned both to the spike region to which the TCR was reactive and to a CD4 or CD8 class. Log10-transformed breadth and depth values were compared by one-way ANOVA with Sidak's multiple comparisons tests. In TCRdb, the immuneACCESS table is reduced to in-frame sequences with V and J assigned. These tables do not hold every clone; where another copy was compared, an unresolved V gene accounts for under half, and the others remain unexplained. V, J and clone size reflect that table, while D and trimming were determined from the DNA. The sample contains fewer than 200,000 clones, around 94% of them found a single time. The biggest ten clones account for approximately 1.5% of the sample.

Results the study describes overall, beyond this receptor: Reportedly, almost half of the unique spike-specific TCRs recognized epitopes lying outside the regions that are mutated in the B.1.351 and B.1.1.7 variants. The 56-69-year group was small, and its depth increase did not reach significance, likely because of low power. Conclusions about previously exposed vaccinees were limited because only a handful of AZD1222 recipients were SARS-CoV-2 seropositive at baseline. Because no samples from the day 14 peak response were available, repertoires could be characterized only after the peak T cell response. Participants were mostly white British, with more females than males. The authors suggested clonal diversity may have been underestimated. After two AZD1222 doses, both the breadth and the depth of spike-specific TCRs were significantly higher than at day 0 and than in MenACWY recipients. The whole spike protein was spanned by vaccine-associated CD4 TCRs, and dominant responses were seen in regions 160-218 and 743-854.

For CDR1 and CDR2, the germline V gene lists LGHNA and YSLEER. Unmatched junction bases come to 8, with V trimmed by 0 bases and J by 5 bases. From its cysteine to its phenylalanine, the CDR3 spans 17 amino acids. The sequence is cut down to CDR3 DNA, 51 bases in frame from base 1. Rearrangement joined TRBV4-3 to TRBJ2-2; 8 junctional bases match TRBD1. The TCR comes from an adult who received the AZD1222 COVID-19 vaccine. The sequencing used peripheral blood, collected 28 days after the second AZD1222 dose. The bases read TGCGCCAGCAGCCAAGAACCCGGACAGGGCGGGACCGGGGAGCTGTTTTTT. Its amino acids are CASSQEPGQGGTGELFF.